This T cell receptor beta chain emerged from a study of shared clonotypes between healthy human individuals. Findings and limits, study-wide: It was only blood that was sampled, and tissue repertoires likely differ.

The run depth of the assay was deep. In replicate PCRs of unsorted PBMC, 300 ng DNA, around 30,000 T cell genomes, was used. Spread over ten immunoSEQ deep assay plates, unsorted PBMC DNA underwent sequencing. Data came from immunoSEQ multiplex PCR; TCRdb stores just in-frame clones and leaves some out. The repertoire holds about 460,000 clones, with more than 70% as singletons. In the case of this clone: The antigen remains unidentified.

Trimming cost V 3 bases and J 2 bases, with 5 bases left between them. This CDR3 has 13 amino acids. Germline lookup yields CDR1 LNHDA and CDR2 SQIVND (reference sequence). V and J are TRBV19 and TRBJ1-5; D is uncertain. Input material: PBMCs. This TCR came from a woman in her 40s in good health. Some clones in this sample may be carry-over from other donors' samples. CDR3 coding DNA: TGTGCCAGTAGTATGCAGGGCAATCAGCCCCAGCATTTT. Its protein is CASSMQGNQPQHF.